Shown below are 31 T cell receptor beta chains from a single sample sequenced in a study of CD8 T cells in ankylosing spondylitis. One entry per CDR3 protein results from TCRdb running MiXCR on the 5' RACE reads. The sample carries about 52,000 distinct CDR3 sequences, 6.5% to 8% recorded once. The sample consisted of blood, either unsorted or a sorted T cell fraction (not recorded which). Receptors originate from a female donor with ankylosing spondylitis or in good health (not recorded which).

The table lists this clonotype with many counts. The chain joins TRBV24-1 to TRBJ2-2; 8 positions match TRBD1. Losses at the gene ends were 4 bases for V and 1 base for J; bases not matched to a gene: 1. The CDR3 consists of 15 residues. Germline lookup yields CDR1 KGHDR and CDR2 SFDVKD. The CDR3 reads CATSETGGNTGELFF. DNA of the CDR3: TGTGCCACCAGTGAAACAGGGGGGAACACCGGGGAGCTGTTTTTT.

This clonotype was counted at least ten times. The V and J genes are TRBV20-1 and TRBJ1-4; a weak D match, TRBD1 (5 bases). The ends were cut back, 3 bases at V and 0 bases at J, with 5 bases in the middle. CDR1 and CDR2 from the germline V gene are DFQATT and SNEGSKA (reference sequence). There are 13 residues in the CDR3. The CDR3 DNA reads TGCAGTGCTAGGGGACCAACTAATGAAAAACTGTTTTTT. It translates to CSARGPTNEKLFF.

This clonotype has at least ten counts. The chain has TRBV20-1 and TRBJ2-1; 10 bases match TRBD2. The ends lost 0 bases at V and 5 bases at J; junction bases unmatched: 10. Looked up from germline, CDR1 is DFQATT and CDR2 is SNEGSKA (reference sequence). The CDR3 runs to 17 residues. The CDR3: CSARDERGGSHNNEQFF. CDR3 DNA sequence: TGCAGTGCTAGAGATGAGCGGGGGGGCTCCCATAACAATGAGCAGTTCTTC.

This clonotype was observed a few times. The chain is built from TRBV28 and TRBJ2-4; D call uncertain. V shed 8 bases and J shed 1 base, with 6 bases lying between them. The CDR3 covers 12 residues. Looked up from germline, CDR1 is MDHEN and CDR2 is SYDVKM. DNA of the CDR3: TGTGCCAGCGGGATGGCCAAAAACATTCAGTACTTC. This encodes CASGMAKNIQYF.

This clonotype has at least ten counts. The chain's CDR3 is CASSYSAGSNEQFF. The CDR3 coding sequence is TGTGCCAGCAGTTACTCGGCAGGATCCAATGAGCAGTTCTTC. V and J are TRBV6-5 and TRBJ2-1; D is unclear. V was cut by 0 bases and J by 6 bases, with 9 bases left in between. The CDR3 contains 14 residues. Germline V gene data show CDR1 as MNHEY and CDR2 as SVGAGI.

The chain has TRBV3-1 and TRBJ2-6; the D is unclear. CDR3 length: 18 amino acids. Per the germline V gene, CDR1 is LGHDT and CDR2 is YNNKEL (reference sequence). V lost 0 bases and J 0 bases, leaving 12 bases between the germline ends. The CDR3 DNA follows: TGTGCCAGCAGCCAAGATTCAGGCGGCGACTCTGGGGCCAACGTCCTGACTTTC. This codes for CASSQDSGGDSGANVLTF.

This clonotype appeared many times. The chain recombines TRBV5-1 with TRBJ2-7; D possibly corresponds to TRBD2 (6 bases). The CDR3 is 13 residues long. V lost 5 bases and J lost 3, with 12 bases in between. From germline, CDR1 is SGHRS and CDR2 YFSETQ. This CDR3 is CASREGPSYEQYF. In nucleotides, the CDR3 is TGCGCCAGCAGGGAGGGACCCAGCTACGAGCAGTACTTC.

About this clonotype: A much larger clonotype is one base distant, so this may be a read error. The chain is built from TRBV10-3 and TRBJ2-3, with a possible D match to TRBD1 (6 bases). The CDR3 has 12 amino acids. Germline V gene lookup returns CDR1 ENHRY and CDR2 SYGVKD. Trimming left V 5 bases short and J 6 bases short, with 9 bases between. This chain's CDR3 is CAISPTGDTQYF. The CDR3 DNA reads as TGTGCCATCAGTCCCACAGGGGATACGCAGTATTTT.

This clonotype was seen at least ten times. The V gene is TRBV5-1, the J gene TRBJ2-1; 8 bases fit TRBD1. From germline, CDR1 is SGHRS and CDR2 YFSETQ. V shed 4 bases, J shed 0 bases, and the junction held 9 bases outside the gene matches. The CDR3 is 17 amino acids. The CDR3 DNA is TGCGCCAGCAGCATCGGGACAGGCCCAAGCTCCTACAATGAGCAGTTCTTC. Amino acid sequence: CASSIGTGPSSYNEQFF.

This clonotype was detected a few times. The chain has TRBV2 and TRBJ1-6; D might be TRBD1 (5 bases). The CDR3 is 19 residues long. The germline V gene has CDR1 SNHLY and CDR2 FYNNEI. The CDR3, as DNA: TGTACCTTCTGTTGGGCCAGCAGCGTCTCTTGGGGGTTAAATTCACCCCTCCACTTT. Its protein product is CTFCWASSVSWGLNSPLHF.

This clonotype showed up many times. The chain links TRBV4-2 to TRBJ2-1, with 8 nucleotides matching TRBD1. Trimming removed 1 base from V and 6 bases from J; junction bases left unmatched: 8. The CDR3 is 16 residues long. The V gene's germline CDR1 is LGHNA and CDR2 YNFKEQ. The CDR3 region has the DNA TGTGCCAGCAGCCAAGGGACAGGGTCAGGTCGCAATGAGCAGTTCTTC. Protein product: CASSQGTGSGRNEQFF.

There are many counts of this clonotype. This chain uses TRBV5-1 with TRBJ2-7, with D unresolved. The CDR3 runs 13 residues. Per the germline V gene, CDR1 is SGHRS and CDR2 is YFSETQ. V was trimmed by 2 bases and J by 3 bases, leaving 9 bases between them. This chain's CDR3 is CASSLSPIYEQYV. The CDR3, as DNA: TGCGCCAGCAGCTTAAGTCCGATCTACGAGCAGTACGTC.

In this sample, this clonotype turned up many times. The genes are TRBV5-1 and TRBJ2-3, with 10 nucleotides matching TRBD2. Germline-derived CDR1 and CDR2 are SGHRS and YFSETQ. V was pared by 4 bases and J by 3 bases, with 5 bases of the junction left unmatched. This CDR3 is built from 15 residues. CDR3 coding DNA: TGCGCCAGCAGCGAGGGACTAGCGAGGACAGATACGCAGTATTTT. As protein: CASSEGLARTDTQYF.

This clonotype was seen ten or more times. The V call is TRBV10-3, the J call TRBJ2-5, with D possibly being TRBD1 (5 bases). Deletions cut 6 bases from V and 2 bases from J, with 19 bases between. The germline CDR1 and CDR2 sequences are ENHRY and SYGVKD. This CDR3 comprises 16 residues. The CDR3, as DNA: TGTGCCATCAGATCAAGCCAGGGCGCCGAGCAAGAGACCCAGTACTTC. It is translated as CAIRSSQGAEQETQYF.

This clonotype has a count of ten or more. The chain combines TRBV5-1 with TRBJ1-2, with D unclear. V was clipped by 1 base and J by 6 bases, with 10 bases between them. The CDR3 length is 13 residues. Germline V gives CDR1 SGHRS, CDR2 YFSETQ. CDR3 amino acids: CASSLSIGDGYTF. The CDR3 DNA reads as TGCGCCAGCAGCTTGTCTATAGGAGATGGCTACACCTTC.

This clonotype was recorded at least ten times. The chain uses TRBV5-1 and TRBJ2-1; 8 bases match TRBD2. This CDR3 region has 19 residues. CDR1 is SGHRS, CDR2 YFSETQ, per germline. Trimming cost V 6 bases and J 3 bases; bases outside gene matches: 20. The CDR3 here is CASTQPTTVPAGVYNEQFF. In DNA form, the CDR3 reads TGCGCCAGCACCCAACCCACGACTGTGCCAGCGGGGGTCTACAATGAGCAGTTCTTC.

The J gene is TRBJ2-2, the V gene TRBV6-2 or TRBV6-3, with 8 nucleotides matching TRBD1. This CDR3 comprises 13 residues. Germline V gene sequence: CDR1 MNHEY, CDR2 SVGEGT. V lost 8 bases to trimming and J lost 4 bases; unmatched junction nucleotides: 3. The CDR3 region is CASADRVTGELFF. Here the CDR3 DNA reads TGTGCCAGCGCGGACAGGGTCACCGGGGAGCTGTTTTTT.

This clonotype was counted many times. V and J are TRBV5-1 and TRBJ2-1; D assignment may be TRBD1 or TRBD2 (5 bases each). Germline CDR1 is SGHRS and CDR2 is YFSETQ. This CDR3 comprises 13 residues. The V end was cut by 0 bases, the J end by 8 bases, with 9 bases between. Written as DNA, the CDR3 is TGCGCCAGCAGCTTGGAGATGGGGGATGAGCAGTTCTTC. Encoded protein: CASSLEMGDEQFF.

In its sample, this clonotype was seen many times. The CDR3 bases are TGTGCCAGCAGTGAAATGCCAGGGGGCTCCTTTCACTACGAGCAGTACTTC. As protein: CASSEMPGGSFHYEQYF. The chain carries TRBV6-1 and TRBJ2-7; 8 positions match TRBD1. The CDR3 extends over 17 amino acids. The germline CDR1 and CDR2 sequences are MNHNS and SASEGT. The V segment lost 2 bases and the J segment 3 bases; nucleotides outside the gene matches: 12.

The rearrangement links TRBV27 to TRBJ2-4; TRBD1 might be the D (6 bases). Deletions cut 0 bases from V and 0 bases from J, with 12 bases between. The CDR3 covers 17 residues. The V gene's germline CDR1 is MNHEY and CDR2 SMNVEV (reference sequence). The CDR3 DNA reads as TGTGCCAGCAGTTTATCGGGGGCCGGGGTAGCCAAAAACATTCAGTACTTC. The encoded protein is CASSLSGAGVAKNIQYF.

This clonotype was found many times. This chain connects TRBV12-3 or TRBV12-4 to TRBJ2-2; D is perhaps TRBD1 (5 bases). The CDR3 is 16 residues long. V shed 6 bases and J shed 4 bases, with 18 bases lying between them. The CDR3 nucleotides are TGTGCCAGCAGGCCGTCGGGCAGGGCGAGCACCGGGGAGCTGTTTTTT. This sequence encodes CASRPSGRASTGELFF.

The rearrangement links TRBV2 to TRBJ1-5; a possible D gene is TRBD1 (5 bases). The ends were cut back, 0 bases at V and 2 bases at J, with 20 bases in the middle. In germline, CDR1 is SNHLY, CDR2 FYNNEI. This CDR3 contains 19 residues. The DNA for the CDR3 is TGTGCCAGCAGTGAAGCGCCAGGGTATATAGGTATTGGCAATCAGCCCCAGCATTTT. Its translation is CASSEAPGYIGIGNQPQHF.

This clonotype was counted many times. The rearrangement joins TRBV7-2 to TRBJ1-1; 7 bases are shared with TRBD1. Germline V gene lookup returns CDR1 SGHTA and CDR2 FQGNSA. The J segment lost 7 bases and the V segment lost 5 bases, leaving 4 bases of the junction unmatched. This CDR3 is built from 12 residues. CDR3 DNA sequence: TGTGCCAGCAGCCCCGGGACAGTTGAAGCTTTCTTT. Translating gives CASSPGTVEAFF. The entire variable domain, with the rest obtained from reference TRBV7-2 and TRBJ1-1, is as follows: GAGVSQSPSNKVTEKGKDVELRCDPISGHTALYWYRQSLGQGLEFLIYFQGNSAPDKSGLPSDRFSAERTGGSVSTLTIQRTQQEDSAVYLCASSPGTVEAFFGQGTRLTVV.

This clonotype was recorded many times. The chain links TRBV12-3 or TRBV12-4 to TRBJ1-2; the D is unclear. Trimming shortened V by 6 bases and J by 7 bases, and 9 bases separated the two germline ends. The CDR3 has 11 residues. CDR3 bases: TGTGCCAGCAGCTGGGGATCTGGCTACACCTTC. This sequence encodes CASSWGSGYTF.

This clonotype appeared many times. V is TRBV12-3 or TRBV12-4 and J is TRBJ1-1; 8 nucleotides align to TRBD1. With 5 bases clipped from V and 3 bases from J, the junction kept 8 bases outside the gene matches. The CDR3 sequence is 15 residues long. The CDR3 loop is CASSTGQGEYTEAFF. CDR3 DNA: TGTGCCAGCAGTACAGGACAGGGAGAATACACTGAAGCTTTCTTT.

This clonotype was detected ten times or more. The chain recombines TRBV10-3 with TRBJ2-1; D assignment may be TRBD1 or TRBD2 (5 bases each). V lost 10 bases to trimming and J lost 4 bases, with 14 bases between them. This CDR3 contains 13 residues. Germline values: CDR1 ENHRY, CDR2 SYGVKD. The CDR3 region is CATLRDPYNEQFF. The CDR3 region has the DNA TGTGCCACCCTTCGGGACCCTTACAATGAGCAGTTCTTC.

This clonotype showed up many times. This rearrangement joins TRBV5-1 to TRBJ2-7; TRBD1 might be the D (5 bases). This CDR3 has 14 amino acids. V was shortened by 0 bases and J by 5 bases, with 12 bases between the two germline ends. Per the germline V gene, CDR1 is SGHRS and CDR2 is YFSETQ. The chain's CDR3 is CASSLDPGMNEQYF. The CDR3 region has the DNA TGCGCCAGCAGCTTGGATCCAGGGATGAACGAGCAGTACTTC.

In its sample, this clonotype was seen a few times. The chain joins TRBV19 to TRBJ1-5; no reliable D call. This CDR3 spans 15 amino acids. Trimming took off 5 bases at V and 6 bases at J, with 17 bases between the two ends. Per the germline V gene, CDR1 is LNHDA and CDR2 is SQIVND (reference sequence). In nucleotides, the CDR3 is TGTGCCAGTAGTGAAGCGACGAGGTTCGGTCAGCCCCAGCATTTT. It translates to CASSEATRFGQPQHF. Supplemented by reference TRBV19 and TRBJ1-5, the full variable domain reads DGGITQSPKYLFRKEGQNVTLSCEQNLNHDAMYWYRQDPGQGLRLIYYSQIVNDFQKGDIAEGYSVSREKKESFPLTVTSAQKNPTAFYLCASSEATRFGQPQHFGDGTRLSIL.

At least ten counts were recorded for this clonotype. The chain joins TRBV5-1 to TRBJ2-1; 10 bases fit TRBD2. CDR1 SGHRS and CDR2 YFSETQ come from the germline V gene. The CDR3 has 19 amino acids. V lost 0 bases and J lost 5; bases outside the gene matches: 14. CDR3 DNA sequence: TGCGCCAGCAGCTTGGGCAACTGGGGGCTAGCGGGGGAAAACAATGAGCAGTTCTTC. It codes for CASSLGNWGLAGENNEQFF. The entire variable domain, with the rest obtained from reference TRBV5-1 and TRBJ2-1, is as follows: KAGVTQTPRYLIKTRGQQVTLSCSPISGHRSVSWYQQTPGQGLQFLFEYFSETQRNKGNFPGRFSGRQFSNSRSEMNVSTLELGDSALYLCASSLGNWGLAGENNEQFFGPGTRLTVL.

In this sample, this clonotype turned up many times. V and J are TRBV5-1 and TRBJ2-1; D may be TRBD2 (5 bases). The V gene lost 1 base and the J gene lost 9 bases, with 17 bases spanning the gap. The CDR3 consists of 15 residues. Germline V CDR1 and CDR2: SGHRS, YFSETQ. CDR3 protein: CASSLNSVALSEQFF. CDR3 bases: TGCGCCAGCAGCTTGAACTCGGTAGCGCTTAGTGAGCAGTTCTTC.

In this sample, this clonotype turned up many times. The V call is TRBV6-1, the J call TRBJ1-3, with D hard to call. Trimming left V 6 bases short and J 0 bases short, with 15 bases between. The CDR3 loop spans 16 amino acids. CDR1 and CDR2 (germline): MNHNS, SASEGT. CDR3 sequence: CASSPTNPSSGNTIYF. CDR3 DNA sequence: TGTGCCAGCAGCCCTACCAATCCGAGCTCTGGAAACACCATATATTTT.